The 9 T cell receptor beta chains below all came from one sample that was sequenced in a study of CD8 T cells in Susac syndrome. RNA amounts of about 0.45 to 1 ug underwent reverse transcription with random hexamers. Via MiXCR, TCRdb re-called the immunoSEQ multiplex PCR reads, giving one row per CDR3 protein. The sample yields about 200,000 distinct CDR3 sequences, approximately 95% seen once. The source material was CD4+ T cells from PBMCs. These receptors all come from a human donor with multiple sclerosis.

This sequence joins TRBV29-1 and TRBJ1-3; D is uncertain. Germline lookup yields CDR1 SQVTM and CDR2 ANQGSEA. Trimming removed 3 bases at V and 4 bases at J, with 7 bases between. This CDR3 has 12 residues. Written as DNA, the CDR3 is TGCAGCGTTGATGTAGGCGGAAACACCATATATTTT. Translation: CSVDVGGNTIYF.

This CDR3 reads CSAKLDREGEAFF. Here the CDR3 DNA reads TGCAGCGCGAAACTGGACAGGGAGGGTGAAGCTTTCTTT. The chain combines TRBV29-1 with TRBJ1-1; 8 positions agree with TRBD1. Germline CDR1 and CDR2: SQVTM and ANQGSEA. This CDR3 comprises 13 residues. V was clipped by 7 bases and J by 7 bases; unmatched bases: 11.

V and J are TRBV9 and TRBJ2-7; 7 bases match TRBD1. Germline V gene data show CDR1 as SGDLS and CDR2 as YYNGEE. Unmatched junction bases numbered 8, after V lost 7 bases and J lost 4 bases. The CDR3 covers 13 residues. CDR3: CASSSGGWYEQYF. The CDR3 DNA follows: TGTGCCAGCTCGTCAGGGGGTTGGTACGAGCAGTACTTC.

V usage is TRBV20-1 and J usage is TRBJ2-6; D perhaps matches TRBD1 (6 bases). The germline gives CDR1 DFQATT, CDR2 SNEGSKA (reference sequence). The germline V and J ends were trimmed by 1 base and 0 bases, with 7 bases remaining between them. The CDR3 is 15 residues long. CDR3 DNA sequence: TGCAGTGCTAGAGTACAGGGCTCTGGGGCCAACGTCCTGACTTTC. This translates into CSARVQGSGANVLTF.

The chain joins TRBV20-1 to TRBJ1-5; D ambiguous. The CDR3 has 12 residues. V was pared by 7 bases and J by 5 bases, with 12 bases between. Germline loops: CDR1 DFQATT, CDR2 SNEGSKA (reference sequence). CDR3 amino acids: CSVGPGDQPQHF. For the CDR3, the DNA is TGCAGTGTAGGGCCTGGAGATCAGCCCCAGCATTTT.

The V call is TRBV3-1, the J call TRBJ2-3; 9 positions match TRBD2. In germline, CDR1 is LGHDT, CDR2 YNNKEL (reference sequence). CDR3 length: 14 amino acids. V was pared by 4 bases and J by 4 bases, with 3 bases of the junction left unmatched. The CDR3 bases are TGTGCCAGCAGCCGCGGGGGGGCCGCAGATACGCAGTATTTT. It encodes CASSRGGAADTQYF.

The chain combines TRBV24-1 with TRBJ2-3, with no clear D. From germline, CDR1 is KGHDR and CDR2 SFDVKD. There are 13 residues in the CDR3. V shed 3 bases and J shed 3 bases, with 6 bases lying between them. The chain's CDR3 is CATSDVWTDTQYF. As DNA, the CDR3 is TGTGCCACCAGTGATGTTTGGACAGATACGCAGTATTTT.

This chain connects TRBV30 to TRBJ2-2; 8 nucleotides align to TRBD2. V gave up 5 bases and J gave up 0 bases; unmatched junction bases: 5. The germline V gene encodes CDR1 GTSNPN and CDR2 SVGIG (reference sequence). The CDR3 length is 15 residues. CDR3 sequence (DNA): TGTGCCTGGTCTTTCGGGGGGGCGAACACCGGGGAGCTGTTTTTT. Its protein is CAWSFGGANTGELFF.

The chain employs TRBV11-2 and TRBJ1-5; 7 bases agree with TRBD1. The CDR3 runs to 14 residues. V lost 5 bases, J lost 8 bases, and 9 bases stayed unmatched. Germline CDR1 reads SGHAT; CDR2 reads FQNNGV. The CDR3 region is CASSQDRVGEPQHF. The DNA of the CDR3 is TGTGCCAGCAGCCAAGACAGGGTGGGAGAGCCCCAGCATTTT. The full variable domain, in which reference TRBV11-2 and TRBJ1-5 provide the parts outside the CDR3, is EAGVAQSPRYKIIEKRQSVAFWCNPISGHATLYWYQQILGQGPKLLIQFQNNGVVDDSQLPKDRFSAERLKGVDSTLKIQPAKLEDSAVYLCASSQDRVGEPQHFGDGTRLSIL.